A selection of T cell receptor beta chains follows, all from one sample in a study of T cell clonotyping in hematopoietic cell transplantation. TCRdb keeps only in-frame clones here, not all; method: immunoSEQ multiplex PCR. Among about 12,000 clones listed, about 79% were seen once. The specimen comprised PBMCs, sampled 100 days after allogeneic stem cell transplant. Receptor source: a female patient aged 40 to 50 who had an allogeneic stem cell transplant from a related donor, so T cells may come from the graft donor. Some clones in this sample may be carry-over from other donors' samples. Each CDR3 is given with its conserved first and last residue. Fields, in order: clone size, V gene, D gene, J gene, CDR3 DNA, CDR3 protein. The D gene is left open where the match is weak. Clone size, where shown, is once, few, many, or a class for clones that have expanded.

NA,TRBV11-2,TRBD1,TRBJ1-1,TGTGCCAGCAGCTTGGGACAGGGGGCCTCTGAAGCTTTCTTT,CASSLGQGASEAFF
NA,TRBV2,NA,TRBJ1-6,TGTGCCAGCAGTGATGAGGGAATCATTTCACCCCTCCACTTT,CASSDEGIISPLHF
NA,TRBV9,NA,TRBJ1-2,TGTGCCAGCAGCGTTGACAGCTCCTATGGCTACACCTTC,CASSVDSSYGYTF
NA,TRBV5-1,TRBD1,TRBJ1-3,TGCGCCAGCAGCCTAGTGACAGGGGGTGTTTTATCTGGAAACACCATATATTTT,CASSLVTGGVLSGNTIYF
NA,TRBV19,TRBD2,TRBJ2-1,TGTGCCAGTAGTATACTAGCGGGGTCCTACAATGAGCGGTTCTTC,CASSILAGSYNERFF
NA,TRBV6-5,NA,TRBJ1-1,TGTGCCAGCAGCCAGGTGGGCGGTCCGGAAGCTTTCTTT,CASSQVGGPEAFF
NA,TRBV9,TRBD1,TRBJ2-7,TGTGCCAGCAGCTTGGGACAGTCCTACGAGCAGTACTTC,CASSLGQSYEQYF
NA,TRBV6-6,TRBD1,TRBJ2-7,TGTGCCAGCAGTTACGACAGGGGTCCCTACGAGCAGTACTTC,CASSYDRGPYEQYF
NA,TRBV19,NA,TRBJ1-1,TGTGCCAGTAGTATTCAGAACGGGAACACTGAAGCTTTCTTT,CASSIQNGNTEAFF
NA,TRBV30,NA,TRBJ1-2,TGTGCCTGGAGTGTACGATGGGACACCTTGAACTATGGCTACACCTTC,CAWSVRWDTLNYGYTF
once,TRBV30,TRBD2,TRBJ2-5,TGTGCTAGCGGGGGGGAGACCCAGTACTTC,CASGGETQYF
NA,TRBV2,TRBD1,TRBJ1-5,TGTGCCAGCAGTTCCAGGACAGGACAGGATCAGCCCCAGCATTTT,CASSSRTGQDQPQHF
NA,TRBV6-5,TRBD2,TRBJ2-4,TGTGCCAGCAGTTACCTGGCGGGAGGTGATCAGTACTTC,CASSYLAGGDQYF
NA,TRBV28,NA,TRBJ2-7,TGTGCCAGCAGTTTATGGCTGGGACTCAACGAGCAGTACTTC,CASSLWLGLNEQYF
NA,TRBV28,NA,TRBJ1-5,TGTGCCAGCAGAGCCGGGAGTAACAATCAGCCCCAGCATTTT,CASRAGSNNQPQHF
NA,TRBV5-6,NA,TRBJ2-7,TGTGCCAGCAGCTTTAGTGTGGCTAGCGTTAACTACGAGCAGTACTTC,CASSFSVASVNYEQYF
NA,TRBV19,NA,TRBJ2-1,TGTGCCAGTAGTATACGCAGATACAATGAGCAGTTCTTC,CASSIRRYNEQFF
NA,TRBV5-1,NA,TRBJ1-1,TGCGCCAGCAGCTTGGCTGTATCTAGGACGCTTCATATCGACACTGAAGCTTTCTTT,CASSLAVSRTLHIDTEAFF
NA,TRBV5-1,NA,TRBJ1-6,TGCGCCAGCAGACAGAGCAACTCACCCCTCCACTTT,CASRQSNSPLHF
NA,TRBV30,NA,TRBJ1-5,TGTGCCTGGAGTACAGATAGCAATCAGCCCCAGCATTTT,CAWSTDSNQPQHF
medium-sized,TRBV29-1,NA,TRBJ1-1,TGCAGCGTTGACGAGACAGGAGACACTGAAGCTTTCTTT,CSVDETGDTEAFF
NA,TRBV20-1,NA,TRBJ2-5,TGCAGTGCTAGAGACCGGGACTCCCAGTACTTC,CSARDRDSQYF
NA,TRBV7-3,NA,TRBJ1-4,TGTGCCAGCAGCTTAAGTGGGCGGGGAACTAATGAAAAACTGTTTTTT,CASSLSGRGTNEKLFF
NA,TRBV29-1,NA,TRBJ2-1,TGCAGCGTTGTCGCGGCAGGGGGGCCCGTTGAGCAGTTCTTC,CSVVAAGGPVEQFF
few,TRBV19,NA,TRBJ2-7,TGTGCCAGTAGCACAGGGTTCAACGAGCAGTACTTC,CASSTGFNEQYF
NA,TRBV5-6,NA,TRBJ1-5,TGTGCCAGCAGCCCTCAAAGTAGCAATCAGCCCCAGCATTTT,CASSPQSSNQPQHF
NA,TRBV11-2,NA,TRBJ2-2,TGTGCCAGCAGCTTAACGCCCGGGGAGCTGTTTTTT,CASSLTPGELFF
few,TRBV6-5,TRBD1,TRBJ2-7,TGTGCCAGCAGTTTAGGACAGGGACCCTACGAGCAGTACTTC,CASSLGQGPYEQYF
NA,TRBV4-2,NA,TRBJ1-1,TGTGCCAGCAGCCCGGACAACACTGAAGCTTTCTTT,CASSPDNTEAFF
NA,TRBV27,TRBD1,TRBJ2-7,TGTGCCAGCAGTCCCCAGGGACAGGGTGGCGTTAGTAGATTGAACGAGCAGTACTTC,CASSPQGQGGVSRLNEQYF
NA,TRBV5-1,NA,TRBJ2-1,TGCGCCAGCGGGGGTGACAATGAGCAGTTCTTC,CASGGDNEQFF
NA,TRBV19,NA,TRBJ2-1,TGTGCCAGTAGTCGGCAGAGGCGCATCAATGAGCAGTTCTTC,CASSRQRRINEQFF
NA,TRBV6-6,NA,TRBJ2-4,TGTGCCAGCGGACAACGGGCGGAAAACATTCAGTACTTC,CASGQRAENIQYF
NA,TRBV29-1,TRBD1,TRBJ1-1,TGCAGCGCAAATACAGGGGTTGAAGCTTTCTTT,CSANTGVEAFF
NA,TRBV11-3,TRBD1,TRBJ1-2,TGTGCCAGCAGAATTACAGGGGGTGGCGGCTACACCTTC,CASRITGGGGYTF
NA,TRBV7-3,NA,TRBJ2-7,TGTGCCAGCAGCAACCACCCCGGGGAGCAGTACTTC,CASSNHPGEQYF
NA,TRBV2,NA,TRBJ2-1,TGTGCCAGCAGTGAGGAAAGCGGGTCCAGCAATGAGCAGTTCTTC,CASSEESGSSNEQFF
NA,TRBV5-6,TRBD2,TRBJ2-7,TGTGCCAGCAGCTTGTCTAGCGGGGTGTTATCCTACGAGCAGTACTTC,CASSLSSGVLSYEQYF
NA,TRBV5-4,TRBD2,TRBJ2-2,TGTGCCAGCAGCTTAGGACTAGGCAGTACCGGGGAGCTGTTTTTT,CASSLGLGSTGELFF
NA,TRBV6-1,TRBD2,TRBJ2-7,TGTGCCAGCAGGCAACTAGCGGGAGGTTCCTACGAGCAGTACTTC,CASRQLAGGSYEQYF
few,TRBV6-1,NA,TRBJ2-1,TGTGCCAGCACACCGTCCTACAATGAGCAGTTCTTC,CASTPSYNEQFF
NA,TRBV13,NA,TRBJ1-2,TGTGCCAGCCTTGTAGGGTCTAACTATGGCTACACCTTC,CASLVGSNYGYTF
NA,TRBV19,NA,TRBJ1-6,TGTGCCAGTAGTACCGACAGGAACTCACCCCTCCACTTT,CASSTDRNSPLHF
NA,TRBV30,NA,TRBJ1-1,TGTGCCTGGAGTAGGCCAAGTTTTGCCCAAGCTTTCTTT,CAWSRPSFAQAFF
NA,TRBV7-3,TRBD2,TRBJ2-3,TGTGCCAGCAGCTCCGCTGCGGGAGGCACAGATACGCAGTATTTT,CASSSAAGGTDTQYF
NA,TRBV20-1,NA,TRBJ2-3,TGCAGTGCGACGGACGGTACGCAGTATTTT,CSATDGTQYF
few,TRBV4-2,NA,TRBJ1-1,TGTGCCAGCAGCCAAGATAAAGCTTTCTTT,CASSQDKAFF
NA,TRBV5-1,NA,TRBJ1-1,TGCGCCAGCAGCGGGAAGAATGAAGCTTTCTTT,CASSGKNEAFF